This entry lists 20 T cell receptor beta chains sequenced from one sample in a study of Graves' ophthalmopathy and Graves' hyperthyroidism. The authors amplified TCR beta CDR3 regions from RNA transcripts. Amplification began with first-round RT-PCR using HTBI primers, then second-round multiplex PCR was performed. MiXCR, applied by TCRdb to the multiplex PCR reads, yields one record per CDR3 protein. Of 360,000 or so distinct CDR3 sequences in the sample, 18% were seen once. The sequenced sample consisted of peripheral blood. These receptors came from a woman aged 18 to 35 with Graves' ophthalmopathy.

The chain combines TRBV28 with TRBJ2-3; D might be TRBD1 (6 bases). The CDR3 sequence is 17 residues long. The V gene's germline CDR1 is MDHEN and CDR2 SYDVKM. Trimming cost V 1 base and J 3 bases, with 17 bases left between them. Here the CDR3 reads CASSLLTGTAGTDTQYF. The CDR3 coding sequence is TGTGCCAGCAGTTTATTAACAGGGACGGCTGGAACAGATACGCAGTATTTT.

This clonotype has a count of ten or more. CDR3 in amino acids: CASSTDTNYGYTF. The DNA for the CDR3 is TGTGCCAGTAGCACAGACACTAACTATGGCTACACCTTC. The chain has TRBV19 and TRBJ1-2; D remains ambiguous. Deletions cut 6 bases from V and 0 bases from J, with 8 bases between. The CDR3 covers 13 residues. In germline, CDR1 is LNHDA, CDR2 SQIVND (reference sequence).

This clonotype occurred many times. The J gene is TRBJ2-7, the V gene TRBV14; TRBD2 matches 8 bases. J lost 3 bases, V lost 0 bases, and 13 bases had no gene match. CDR3 size: 18 residues. Germline assignment: CDR1 SGHDN and CDR2 FVKESK. The CDR3 spells CASSQETAGEWVDYEQYF. The CDR3 DNA reads as TGTGCCAGCAGCCAAGAAACAGCGGGAGAATGGGTGGACTACGAGCAGTACTTC. The variable domain in full, with the rest retrieved from reference TRBV14 and TRBJ2-7, is EAGVTQFPSHSVIEKGQTVTLRCDPISGHDNLYWYRRVMGKEIKFLLHFVKESKQDESGMPNNRFLAERTGGTYSTLKVQPAELEDSGVYFCASSQETAGEWVDYEQYFGPGTRLTVT.

This clonotype has ten or more counts. J is TRBJ2-5 and V is TRBV28; TRBD2 aligns across 11 bases. The V gene's germline CDR1 is MDHEN and CDR2 SYDVKM. The V and J ends lost 7 bases and 3 bases, in that order; junction bases with no gene match: 7. This CDR3 has 15 amino acids. This CDR3 is CASTFSGRGKETQYF. CDR3 nucleotides: TGTGCCAGCACGTTTAGCGGGAGGGGAAAAGAGACCCAGTACTTC.

This clonotype appeared many times. The chain combines TRBV4-1 with TRBJ2-5; 7 bases match TRBD2. Per germline, CDR1 MGHRA and CDR2 YSYEKL. Trimming removed 4 bases from V and 5 bases from J; junction bases left unmatched: 7. The CDR3 consists of 14 residues. The CDR3 here is CASSPPGRVETQYF. The CDR3 DNA reads as TGCGCCAGCAGCCCCCCTGGGAGGGTTGAGACCCAGTACTTC.

This clonotype was observed many times. The rearrangement uses TRBV20-1 and TRBJ1-5, with 10 bases that match TRBD1. Germline values: CDR1 DFQATT, CDR2 SNEGSKA (reference sequence). The CDR3 extends over 14 amino acids. Trimming removed 6 bases from V and 1 base from J; junction bases left unmatched: 3. The CDR3 sequence: CSAEDRGSNQPQHF. CDR3 nucleotide sequence: TGCAGTGCAGAGGACAGGGGGAGCAATCAGCCCCAGCATTTT.

Ten or more counts support this clonotype. The chain couples TRBV30 to TRBJ1-1; tentatively, D is TRBD1 (5 bases). V shed 1 base and J shed 3 bases, with 15 bases lying between them. Germline CDR1 and CDR2: GTSNPN and SVGIG (reference sequence). The CDR3 has 15 residues. The DNA for the CDR3 is TGTGCCTGGAGTGGCCCGGGACGGTGGGACACTGAAGCTTTCTTT. It encodes CAWSGPGRWDTEAFF. The complete variable domain, with remaining parts taken from reference TRBV30 and TRBJ1-1, reads SQTIHQWPATLVQPVGSPLSLECTVEGTSNPNLYWYRQAAGRGLQLLFYSVGIGQISSEVPQNLSASRPQDRQFILSSKKLLLSDSGFYLCAWSGPGRWDTEAFFGQGTRLTVV.

This clonotype has at least ten counts. This chain joins TRBV7-9 and TRBJ2-2, with D maybe TRBD2 (6 bases). CDR3 length equals 13 residues. Trimming left V 5 bases short and J 6 bases short, with 10 bases between. CDR1 and CDR2 (germline): SEHNR, FQNEAQ (reference sequence). The chain's CDR3 is CASSHPGAGELFF. In DNA form, the CDR3 reads TGTGCCAGCAGCCATCCGGGGGCCGGGGAGCTGTTTTTT.

This clonotype was detected ten times or more. J is TRBJ2-4 and V is TRBV19; either TRBD1 or TRBD2 may supply D (6 bases each). This CDR3 spans 14 amino acids. The germline V gene has CDR1 LNHDA and CDR2 SQIVND (reference sequence). V dropped 6 bases and J dropped 13 bases, with 22 bases sitting between them. As DNA, the CDR3 is TGTGCCAGTAGCCGAGGGGGGATGGGGGGCTTACAGTACTTC. This encodes CASSRGGMGGLQYF.

At least ten counts were recorded for this clonotype. The genes are TRBV10-3 and TRBJ1-2, with 9 bases matching TRBD1. Germline CDR1 and CDR2: ENHRY and SYGVKD. Losses at the gene ends were 5 bases for V and 4 bases for J; bases not matched to a gene: 5. The CDR3 spans 14 residues. CDR3 DNA sequence: TGTGCCATCAGTTTGGACAGGGGACTCTATGGCTACACCTTC. This encodes CAISLDRGLYGYTF.

The genes are TRBV5-1 and TRBJ2-5, with D possibly TRBD1 on 6 matching bases. The CDR3 length is 15 residues. Trimming pared 0 bases from V and 2 bases from J, leaving 11 bases between. Germline values: CDR1 SGHRS, CDR2 YFSETQ. CDR3 DNA sequence: TGCGCCAGCAGCTTGGTTACAGGGCCACAAGAGACCCAGTACTTC. Amino acids: CASSLVTGPQETQYF.

The chain carries TRBV7-8 and TRBJ2-7; D is uncertain. The V end was cut by 4 bases, the J end by 2 bases, with 12 bases between. CDR1 SGHVS and CDR2 FQNEAQ come from the germline V gene. The CDR3 is 14 amino acids. CDR3 residues: CASSSLADPYEQYF. The CDR3 coding sequence is TGTGCCAGCAGCTCGCTCGCCGACCCCTACGAGCAGTACTTC.

This clonotype was seen ten or more times. The V call is TRBV28, the J call TRBJ2-7; 12 positions match TRBD2. Germline assignment: CDR1 MDHEN and CDR2 SYDVKM. J was trimmed by 4 bases and V by 10 bases; bases with no gene match: 11. CDR3 size: 15 residues. CDR3: CATRRTSGVLYEQYF. The CDR3 region has the DNA TGTGCCACCAGGAGGACTAGCGGGGTCTTATACGAGCAGTACTTC.

V and J are TRBV28 and TRBJ2-7; 15 nucleotides agree with TRBD2. The CDR3 is made up of 20 amino acids. Germline V gene data show CDR1 as MDHEN and CDR2 as SYDVKM. Unmatched junction bases numbered 14, after V lost 3 bases and J lost 2 bases. CDR3 sequence: CASSLYEPPGTSGGPYEQYF. Written as DNA, the CDR3 is TGTGCCAGCAGTTTGTACGAACCCCCCGGGACTAGCGGGGGGCCCTACGAGCAGTACTTC. Full variable domain (remainder filled in from reference TRBV28 and TRBJ2-7): DVKVTQSSRYLVKRTGEKVFLECVQDMDHENMFWYRQDPGLGLRLIYFSYDVKMKEKGDIPEGYSVSREKKERFSLILESASTNQTSMYLCASSLYEPPGTSGGPYEQYFGPGTRLTVT.

The chain joins TRBV12-3 or TRBV12-4 to TRBJ2-5; D remains ambiguous. The CDR3 has 14 residues. V dropped 3 bases and J dropped 2 bases, with 10 bases sitting between them. CDR3 sequence: CASSLGNVQETQYF. The CDR3 bases are TGTGCCAGCAGTTTGGGTAATGTACAAGAGACCCAGTACTTC.

This clonotype was detected ten times or more. The chain employs TRBV6-5 and TRBJ2-7, with D possibly matching TRBD2 (6 bases). CDR3 length equals 17 residues. Germline V gene lookup returns CDR1 MNHEY and CDR2 SVGAGI. Trimming pared 0 bases from V and 4 bases from J, leaving 19 bases between. The CDR3 coding sequence is TGTGCCAGCAGTTACTCGCGGGGTCGGCTGTTGGTTTACGAGCAGTACTTC. This translates into CASSYSRGRLLVYEQYF.

There are many counts of this clonotype. The CDR3 sequence: CASTQGNTEAFF. CDR3 DNA: TGTGCCAGCACCCAGGGGAACACTGAAGCTTTCTTT. V and J are TRBV2 and TRBJ1-1, with D possibly matching TRBD1 (5 bases). Germline CDR1 reads SNHLY; CDR2 reads FYNNEI. The germline V and J ends were trimmed by 7 bases and 1 base, with 7 bases remaining between them. This CDR3 comprises 12 residues.

This clonotype was detected a few times. V and J are TRBV15 and TRBJ1-1; D is uncertain. Trimming removed 5 bases at V and 1 base at J, with 14 bases between. The CDR3 is 15 residues long. Germline lookup yields CDR1 LNHNV and CDR2 YYDKDF (reference sequence). The CDR3 coding sequence is TGTGCCACCAGCCGATGGGCGGCTGCGAACACTGAAGCTTTCTTT. This translates into CATSRWAAANTEAFF.

There are many counts of this clonotype. The CDR3 DNA reads as TGTGCCAGCAGTTTTATCGGGAGGGCCCGAGGCGAGCAGTACTTC. Translated: CASSFIGRARGEQYF. The chain employs TRBV28 and TRBJ2-7; 8 nucleotides match TRBD2. The CDR3 is 15 amino acids. Per the germline V gene, CDR1 is MDHEN and CDR2 is SYDVKM. Losses at the gene ends were 3 bases for V and 6 bases for J; bases not matched to a gene: 10.

This clonotype occurred many times. The V call is TRBV11-3, the J call TRBJ1-1; D is ambiguous. V lost 3 bases and J 3 bases, leaving 8 bases between the germline ends. Per the germline V gene, CDR1 is SGHNT and CDR2 is YENEEA. The CDR3 is 13 amino acids. The CDR3 spells CASSFSYDTEAFF. CDR3 DNA sequence: TGTGCCAGCAGCTTCTCTTATGACACTGAAGCTTTCTTT.